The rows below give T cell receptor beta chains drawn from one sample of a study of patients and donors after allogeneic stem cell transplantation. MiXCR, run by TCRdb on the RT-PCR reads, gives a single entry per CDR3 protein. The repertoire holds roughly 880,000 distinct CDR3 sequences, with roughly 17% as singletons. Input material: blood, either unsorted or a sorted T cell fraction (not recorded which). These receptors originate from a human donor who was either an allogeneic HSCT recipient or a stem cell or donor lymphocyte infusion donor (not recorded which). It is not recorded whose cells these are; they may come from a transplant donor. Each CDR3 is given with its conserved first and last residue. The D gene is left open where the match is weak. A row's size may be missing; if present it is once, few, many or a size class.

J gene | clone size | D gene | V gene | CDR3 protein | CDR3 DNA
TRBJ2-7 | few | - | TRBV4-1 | CASSLIDTYEQYF | TGCGCCAGCAGCCTGATCGACACCTACGAGCAGTACTTC
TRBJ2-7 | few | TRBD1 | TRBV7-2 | CASSINRGPPYEQYF | TGTGCCAGCAGCATAAACAGGGGACCCCCCTACGAGCAGTACTTC
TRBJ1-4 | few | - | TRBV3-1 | CASSQDPGREKLFF | TGTGCCAGCAGCCAAGATCCAGGGCGGGAAAAACTGTTTTTT
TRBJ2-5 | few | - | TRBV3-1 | CASSRKHPTQETQYF | TGTGCCAGCAGCCGCAAACACCCAACCCAAGAGACCCAGTACTTC
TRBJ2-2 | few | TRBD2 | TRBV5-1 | CASSRDSGRGTGELFF | TGCGCCAGCAGCCGAGATAGCGGGAGGGGCACCGGGGAGCTGTTTTTT
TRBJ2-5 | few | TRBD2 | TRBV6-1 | CASRGLAGGPAETQYF | TGTGCCAGCAGGGGACTAGCGGGAGGGCCCGCAGAGACCCAGTACTTC
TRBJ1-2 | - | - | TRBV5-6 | CASSLDSLRVYGYTF | TGTGCCAGCAGCTTGGACAGCTTAAGGGTCTATGGCTACACCTTC
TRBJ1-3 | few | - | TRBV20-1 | CSALSRSSGNTIYF | TGCAGTGCTCTGTCACGGAGCTCTGGAAACACCATATATTTT
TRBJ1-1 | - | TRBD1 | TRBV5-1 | CASSLGTGSLTEAFF | TGCGCCAGCAGCTTGGGGACAGGGAGCCTCACTGAAGCTTTCTTT
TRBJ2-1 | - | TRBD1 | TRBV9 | CASSVGQGDEQFF | TGTGCCAGCAGCGTAGGTCAGGGGGATGAGCAGTTCTTC
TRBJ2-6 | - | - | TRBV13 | CASSSLNTGSGANVLTF | TGTGCCAGCAGCTCCCTTAATACAGGCTCTGGGGCCAACGTCCTGACTTTC
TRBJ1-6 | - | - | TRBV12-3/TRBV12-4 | CASSPDRSYNSPLHF | TGTGCCAGCAGTCCTGACAGATCCTATAATTCACCCCTCCACTTT
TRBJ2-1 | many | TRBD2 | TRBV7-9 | CASSSRTSGGAVNEQFF | TGTGCCAGCAGCTCCCGGACTAGCGGGGGGGCAGTAAATGAGCAGTTCTTC
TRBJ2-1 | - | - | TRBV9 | CASSVGTAISFNEQFF | TGTGCCAGCAGCGTGGGGACGGCTATCAGTTTCAATGAGCAGTTCTTC
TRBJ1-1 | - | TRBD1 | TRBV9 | CASSPRTGGSTEAFF | TGTGCCAGCAGCCCAAGGACAGGGGGTTCCACTGAAGCTTTCTTT
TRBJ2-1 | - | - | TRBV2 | CASEFIGPGTEQFF | TGTGCCAGCGAGTTTATAGGGCCGGGCACTGAGCAGTTCTTC
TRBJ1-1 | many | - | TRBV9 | CASSVGLKATEAFF | TGTGCCAGCAGCGTGGGACTAAAGGCCACTGAAGCTTTCTTT
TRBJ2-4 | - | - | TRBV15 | CATSSVTGFLAKNIQYF | TGTGCCACCAGCAGTGTTACAGGGTTCCTAGCCAAAAACATTCAGTACTTC
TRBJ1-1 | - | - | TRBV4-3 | CASSHADRQNTEAFF | TGCGCCAGCAGCCATGCCGACAGGCAGAACACTGAAGCTTTCTTT
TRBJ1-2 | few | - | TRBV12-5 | CASGLSPRSSYGYTF | TGTGCTAGTGGTTTGTCCCCGCGGTCGAGCTATGGCTACACCTTC
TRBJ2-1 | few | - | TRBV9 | CASSVASVQSYNEQFF | TGTGCCAGCAGCGTAGCTAGCGTGCAATCCTACAATGAGCAGTTCTTC
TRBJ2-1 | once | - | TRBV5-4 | CASSFVDRNEQFF | TGTGCCAGCAGCTTTGTAGACCGCAATGAGCAGTTCTTC
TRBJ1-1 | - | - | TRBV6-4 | CASSASGSTNTEAFF | TGTGCCAGCAGTGCCTCAGGGTCAACGAACACTGAAGCTTTCTTT
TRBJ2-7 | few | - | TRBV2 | CASKERGEQYF | TGTGCCAGCAAGGAAAGGGGAGAGCAGTACTTC
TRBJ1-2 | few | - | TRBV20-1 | CSARDEVLSGYTF | TGCAGTGCTAGAGATGAGGTGTTGAGCGGCTACACCTTC
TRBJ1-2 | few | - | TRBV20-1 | CSARDLLKDGYTF | TGCAGTGCTAGAGACCTGCTCAAGGATGGCTACACCTTC
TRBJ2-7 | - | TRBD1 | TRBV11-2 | CASSRPRDSPYEQYF | TGTGCCAGCAGCCGACCCAGGGACAGCCCCTACGAGCAGTACTTC
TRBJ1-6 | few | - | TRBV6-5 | CASSYRLLGADNSPLHF | TGTGCCAGCAGTTACCGGTTGTTGGGGGCGGATAATTCACCCCTCCACTTT
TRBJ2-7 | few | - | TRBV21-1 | CASTPYEQYF | TGTGCCAGCACCCCGTACGAGCAGTACTTC
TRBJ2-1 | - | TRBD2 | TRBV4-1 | CASSQGSVVAGGSYNEQFF | TGCGCCAGCAGCCAAGGGTCCGTCGTCGCGGGGGGCTCCTACAATGAGCAGTTCTTC
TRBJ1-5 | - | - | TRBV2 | CASSPHSPHQPQHF | TGTGCCAGCAGTCCGCATAGCCCGCATCAGCCCCAGCATTTT
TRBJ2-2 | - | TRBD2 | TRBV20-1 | CSARDGLAGASGELFF | TGCAGTGCTAGAGATGGATTAGCGGGAGCGTCCGGGGAGCTGTTTTTT
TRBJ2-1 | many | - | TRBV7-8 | CASSPRFSNEQFF | TGTGCCAGCAGCCCCAGATTTTCCAATGAGCAGTTCTTC
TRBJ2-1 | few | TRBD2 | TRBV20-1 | CSAVVYAGGRLDEQFF | TGCAGTGCCGTCGTTTATGCGGGAGGCCGTTTGGATGAGCAGTTCTTC
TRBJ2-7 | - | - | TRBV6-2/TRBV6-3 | CASSYPPGLHPYEQYF | TGTGCCAGCAGTTACCCTCCGGGACTTCACCCCTACGAGCAGTACTTC
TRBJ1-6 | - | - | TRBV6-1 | CASTGNANSPLHF | TGTGCCAGCACCGGGAACGCGAATTCACCCCTCCACTTT
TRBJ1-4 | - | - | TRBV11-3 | CASSPLTPVSTNEKLFF | TGTGCCAGCAGCCCTCTGACACCTGTATCAACTAATGAAAAACTGTTTTTT
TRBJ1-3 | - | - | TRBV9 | CASSVRPRGSGNTIYF | TGTGCCAGCAGCGTAAGGCCTAGGGGCTCTGGAAACACCATATATTTT
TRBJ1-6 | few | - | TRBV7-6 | CASSPGNLEGSPLHF | TGTGCCAGCAGCCCCGGGAACCTTGAAGGTTCACCCCTCCACTTT
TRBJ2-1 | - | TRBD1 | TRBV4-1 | CASSLGQGVGNEQFF | TGCGCCAGCAGCCTCGGCCAGGGGGTCGGCAATGAGCAGTTCTTC
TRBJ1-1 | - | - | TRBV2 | CASSDSLGEMNTEAFF | TGTGCCAGCTCAGACAGCCTCGGCGAGATGAACACTGAAGCTTTCTTT
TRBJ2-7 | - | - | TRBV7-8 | CASSSLRIAVTYEQYF | TGTGCCAGCAGCTCCCTCCGAATAGCGGTGACCTACGAGCAGTACTTC
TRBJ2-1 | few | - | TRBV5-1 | CASSLDGAPAYNEQFF | TGCGCCAGCAGCTTGGATGGCGCCCCCGCCTACAATGAGCAGTTCTTC
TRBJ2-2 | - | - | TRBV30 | CAWSVSTF | TGTGCCTGGAGTGTTTCGACGTTT
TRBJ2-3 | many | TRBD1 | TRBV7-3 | CASSLTGTTDTQYF | TGTGCCAGCAGTCTGACAGGGACAACAGATACGCAGTATTTT
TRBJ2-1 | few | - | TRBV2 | CASSVEGVGGEQFF | TGTGCCAGCAGTGTAGAGGGGGTCGGCGGTGAGCAGTTCTTC
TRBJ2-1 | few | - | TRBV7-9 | CASSGRDSDLYNEQFF | TGTGCCAGCAGCGGCAGGGATAGTGACCTCTACAATGAGCAGTTCTTC
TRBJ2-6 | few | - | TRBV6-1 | CASSPGTARSGANVLTF | TGTGCCAGCAGTCCAGGGACTGCCAGATCTGGGGCCAACGTCCTGACTTTC
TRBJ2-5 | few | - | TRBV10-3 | CAIKNDRTQYF | TGTGCCATCAAGAACGACAGGACCCAGTACTTC
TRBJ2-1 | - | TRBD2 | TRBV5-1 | CASGQLAGLPEQFF | TGCGCCAGCGGACAACTAGCGGGATTGCCTGAGCAGTTCTTC
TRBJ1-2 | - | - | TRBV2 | CASSEVRLAAGGYTF | TGTGCCAGCAGTGAAGTTCGACTAGCGGCCGGCGGCTACACCTTC
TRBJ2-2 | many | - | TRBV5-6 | CASSLDSPSRNTGELFF | TGTGCCAGCAGCTTAGACTCCCCATCAAGAAACACCGGGGAGCTGTTTTTT
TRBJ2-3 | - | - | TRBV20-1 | CSASFGGKAGTQYF | TGCAGTGCTAGTTTTGGTGGGAAGGCTGGTACGCAGTATTTT
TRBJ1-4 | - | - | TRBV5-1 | CASSLKVPTNEKLFF | TGCGCCAGCAGCCTTAAGGTTCCAACTAATGAAAAACTGTTTTTT
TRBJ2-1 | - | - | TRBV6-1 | CASGGGAGAPNEQFF | TGTGCCAGTGGGGGGGGCGCGGGGGCCCCCAATGAGCAGTTCTTC